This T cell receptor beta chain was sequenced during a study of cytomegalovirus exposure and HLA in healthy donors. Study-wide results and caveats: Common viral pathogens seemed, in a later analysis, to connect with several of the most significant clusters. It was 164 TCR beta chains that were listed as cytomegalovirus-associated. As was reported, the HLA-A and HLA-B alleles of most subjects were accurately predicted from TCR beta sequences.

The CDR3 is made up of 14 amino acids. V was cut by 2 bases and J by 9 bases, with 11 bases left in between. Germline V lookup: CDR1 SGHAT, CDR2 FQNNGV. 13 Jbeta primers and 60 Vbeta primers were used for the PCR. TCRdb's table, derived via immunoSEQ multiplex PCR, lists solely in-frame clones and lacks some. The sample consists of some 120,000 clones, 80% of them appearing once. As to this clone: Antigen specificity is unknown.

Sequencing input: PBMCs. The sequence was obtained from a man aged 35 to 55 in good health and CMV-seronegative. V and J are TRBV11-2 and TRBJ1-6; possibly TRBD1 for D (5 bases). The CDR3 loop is CASSLLGRGSPLHF. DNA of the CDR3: TGTGCCAGCAGCTTACTGGGAAGGGGTTCACCCCTCCACTTT. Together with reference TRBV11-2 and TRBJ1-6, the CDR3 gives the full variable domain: EAGVAQSPRYKIIEKRQSVAFWCNPISGHATLYWYQQILGQGPKLLIQFQNNGVVDDSQLPKDRFSAERLKGVDSTLKIQPAKLEDSAVYLCASSLLGRGSPLHFGNGTRLTVT.